This T cell receptor (beta chain) was profiled in a study of blood T cell repertoires in COVID-19. At the level of the study: Specimens from acute and convalescent COVID-19 originated in the United States, Italy and Spain. In each case, the material was cDNA or gDNA derived from T cells, B-cell-depleted T cells, or PBMCs.

Trimming took 4 bases from V and 2 from J; bases not matched to a gene: 7. This CDR3 contains 16 residues. The V gene's germline CDR1 is KGHSH and CDR2 LQKENI. Original handling: Amplified reference gene primers provided the basis for estimating nucleated cell counts. TCRdb's table, derived via immunoSEQ multiplex PCR, lists solely in-frame clones and lacks some. V, J and clone size are those of that table, while D and trimming were read from the DNA. Of some 190,000 clones listed, about 70% are singletons. The chain has TRBV18 and TRBJ1-3, with 8 positions matching TRBD1. The material sequenced was peripheral blood. This TCR derives from a woman aged 50 to 60 with active or convalescent COVID-19. The CDR3 DNA is TGTGCCAGCTCACGACCGACAGGGGTGGCTGGAAACACCATATATTTT. It specifies CASSRPTGVAGNTIYF. Combining the CDR3 with reference TRBV18 and TRBJ1-3 gives the whole variable domain NAGVMQNPRHLVRRRGQEARLRCSPMKGHSHVYWYRQLPEEGLKFMVYLQKENIIDESGMPKERFSAEFPKEGPSILRIQQVVRGDSAAYFCASSRPTGVAGNTIYFGEGSWLTVV.